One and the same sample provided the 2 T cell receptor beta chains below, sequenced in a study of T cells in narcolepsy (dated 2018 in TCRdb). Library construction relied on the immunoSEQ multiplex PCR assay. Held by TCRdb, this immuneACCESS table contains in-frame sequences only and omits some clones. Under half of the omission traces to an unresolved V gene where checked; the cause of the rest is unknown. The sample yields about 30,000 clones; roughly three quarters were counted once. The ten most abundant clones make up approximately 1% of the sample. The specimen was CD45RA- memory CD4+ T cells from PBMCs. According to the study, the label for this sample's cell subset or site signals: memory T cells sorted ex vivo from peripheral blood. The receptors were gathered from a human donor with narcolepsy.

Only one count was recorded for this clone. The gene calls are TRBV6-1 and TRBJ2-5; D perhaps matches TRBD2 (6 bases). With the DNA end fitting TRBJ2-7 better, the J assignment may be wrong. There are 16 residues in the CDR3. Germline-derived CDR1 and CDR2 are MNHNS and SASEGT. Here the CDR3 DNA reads TGTGCCAGCAGTGAAGGTGGGGGGAGTCATACCTACGAGCAGTACTTC. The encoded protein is CASSEGGGSHTYEQYF.

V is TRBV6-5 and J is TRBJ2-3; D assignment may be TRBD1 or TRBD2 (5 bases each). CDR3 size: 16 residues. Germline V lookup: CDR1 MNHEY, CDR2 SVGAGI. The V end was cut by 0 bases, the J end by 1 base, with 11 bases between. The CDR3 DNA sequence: TGTGCCAGCAGTTACTCGGGTCGGGGACGCACAGATACGCAGTATTTT. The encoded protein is CASSYSGRGRTDTQYF.